One sample yielded the 2 T cell receptor beta chains listed below, sequenced in a study of T-cell memory formation after mild COVID-19. TCRdb re-derived calls from the 5' RACE reads in MiXCR, one entry per CDR3 protein. The sample lists 300,000 to 400,000 distinct CDR3 sequences; approximately 15% were seen once. Sequenced sample: PBMCs or a T cell subset sorted from them (not recorded which). The source is a man aged 18 to 29 who had mild COVID-19 (a few samples of this study predate the infection). Cell type and time point are not known.

This sequence joins TRBV20-1 and TRBJ2-1; a weak D match, TRBD1 (5 bases). This CDR3 has 10 amino acids. CDR1 DFQATT and CDR2 SNEGSKA come from the germline V gene (reference sequence). The V end lost 4 bases, the J end lost 7 bases, and 5 bases lay between the germline ends. CDR3 residues: CSAKGNEQFF. CDR3 DNA: TGCAGTGCTAAGGGGAATGAGCAGTTCTTC.

As DNA, the CDR3 is TGTGCCAGCAGCCCACCGGGACAGAGCTATGGCTACACCTTC. It specifies CASSPPGQSYGYTF. The chain recombines TRBV11-2 with TRBJ1-2, with 7 positions matching TRBD1. V trimming: 5 bases; J trimming: 4 bases; junction bases outside the gene matches: 7. From germline, CDR1 is SGHAT and CDR2 FQNNGV. This CDR3 has 14 residues.